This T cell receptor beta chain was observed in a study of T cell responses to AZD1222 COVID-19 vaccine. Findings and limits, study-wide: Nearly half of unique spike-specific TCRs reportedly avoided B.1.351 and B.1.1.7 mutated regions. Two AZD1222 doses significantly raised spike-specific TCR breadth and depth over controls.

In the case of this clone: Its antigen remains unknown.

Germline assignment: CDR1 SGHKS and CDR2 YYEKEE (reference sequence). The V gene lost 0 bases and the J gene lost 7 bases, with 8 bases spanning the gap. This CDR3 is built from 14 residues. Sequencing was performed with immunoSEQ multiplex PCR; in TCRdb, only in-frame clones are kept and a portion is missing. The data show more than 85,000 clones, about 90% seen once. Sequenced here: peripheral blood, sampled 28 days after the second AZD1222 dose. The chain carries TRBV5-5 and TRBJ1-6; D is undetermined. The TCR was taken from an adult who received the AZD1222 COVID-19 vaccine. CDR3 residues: CASSLGSENSPLHF. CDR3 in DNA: TGTGCCAGCAGCTTGGGGTCCGAGAATTCACCCCTCCACTTT.